Included here is one T cell receptor (beta chain) sequence, with context. Profiling relied on immunoSEQ multiplex PCR, and the TCRdb table lists in-frame clones only, not all of them. The table lists 25,000 to 35,000 clones, 85% of them singletons. The data were obtained in a study of OX40 agonist ivuxolimab in advanced cancers. Germline loops: CDR1 MGHRA, CDR2 YSYEKL. This CDR3 has 15 residues. V lost 4 bases, J lost 4 bases, and 3 bases stayed unmatched. The rearrangement links TRBV4-1 to TRBJ1-6; 8 bases align to TRBD1. Source: CD4+ or CD8+ T cells sorted from blood, taken in a trial of the OX40 agonist ivuxolimab. This sequence was found in an adult with an advanced solid tumor such as melanoma, head and neck, liver or kidney cancer. The CDR3 spells CASSPGQEYNSPLHF. In DNA, the CDR3 is TGCGCCAGCAGCCCGGGACAGGAATATAATTCACCCCTCCACTTT.